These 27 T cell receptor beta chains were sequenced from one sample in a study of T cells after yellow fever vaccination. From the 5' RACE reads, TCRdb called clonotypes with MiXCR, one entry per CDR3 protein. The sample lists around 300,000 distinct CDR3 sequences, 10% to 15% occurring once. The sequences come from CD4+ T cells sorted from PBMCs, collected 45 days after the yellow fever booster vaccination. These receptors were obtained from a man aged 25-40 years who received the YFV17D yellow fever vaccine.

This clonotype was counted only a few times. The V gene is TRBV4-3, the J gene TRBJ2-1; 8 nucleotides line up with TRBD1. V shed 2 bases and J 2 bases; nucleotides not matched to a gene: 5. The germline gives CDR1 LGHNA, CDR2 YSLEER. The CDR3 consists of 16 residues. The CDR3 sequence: CASSQIGQGPYNEQFF. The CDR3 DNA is TGCGCCAGCAGCCAAATCGGACAGGGACCCTACAATGAGCAGTTCTTC.

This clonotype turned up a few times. CDR3 sequence: CASSLEALAGIQYF. DNA for the CDR3: TGCGCCAGCAGCTTGGAGGCGTTGGCGGGCATTCAGTACTTC. The chain recombines TRBV5-1 with TRBJ2-4; possible D gene TRBD2, 5 bases. The CDR3 loop spans 14 amino acids. Germline V CDR1 and CDR2: SGHRS, YFSETQ. Trimming removed 0 bases from V and 9 bases from J, with 13 bases in between.

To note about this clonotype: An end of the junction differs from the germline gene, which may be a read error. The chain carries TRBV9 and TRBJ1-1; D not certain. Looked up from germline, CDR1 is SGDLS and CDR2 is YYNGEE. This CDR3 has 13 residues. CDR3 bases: TGTGCCAGCTGCGTAGCCGGGAACACTGAAGCTTTCTTT. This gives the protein CASCVAGNTEAFF.

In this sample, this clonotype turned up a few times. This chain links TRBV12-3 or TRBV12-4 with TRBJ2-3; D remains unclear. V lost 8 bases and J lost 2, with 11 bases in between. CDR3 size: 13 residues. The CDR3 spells CASLRLNTDTQYF. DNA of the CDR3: TGTGCCAGCCTGCGACTGAACACAGATACGCAGTATTTT.

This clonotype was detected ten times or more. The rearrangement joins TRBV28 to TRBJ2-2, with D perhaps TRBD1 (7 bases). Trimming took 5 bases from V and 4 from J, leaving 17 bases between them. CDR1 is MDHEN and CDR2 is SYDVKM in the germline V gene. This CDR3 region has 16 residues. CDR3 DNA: TGTGCCAGCAGTCCCCAGGGGGGCGCATCCACCGGGGAGCTGTTTTTT. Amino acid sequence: CASSPQGGASTGELFF. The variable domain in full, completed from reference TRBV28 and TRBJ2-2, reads DVKVTQSSRYLVKRTGEKVFLECVQDMDHENMFWYRQDPGLGLRLIYFSYDVKMKEKGDIPEGYSVSREKKERFSLILESASTNQTSMYLCASSPQGGASTGELFFGEGSRLTVL.

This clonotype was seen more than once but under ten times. As DNA, the CDR3 is TGTGCCAGCAGCGTACCCCCCCCGGGCCAGGGGTGCAATGAGCAGTTCTTC. Its translation is CASSVPPPGQGCNEQFF. The V and J genes are TRBV9 and TRBJ2-1, with D possibly matching TRBD1 (6 bases). Looked up from germline, CDR1 is SGDLS and CDR2 is YYNGEE. CDR3 size: 17 residues. The germline V and J ends were trimmed by 1 base and 6 bases, with 20 bases remaining between them.

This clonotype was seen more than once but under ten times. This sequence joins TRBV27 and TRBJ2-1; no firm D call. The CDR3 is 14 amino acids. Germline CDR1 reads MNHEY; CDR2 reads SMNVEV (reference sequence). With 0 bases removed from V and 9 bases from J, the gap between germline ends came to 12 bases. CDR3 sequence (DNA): TGTGCCAGCAGTTTATCGTTGGGAAACGGTGAGCAGTTCTTC. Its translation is CASSLSLGNGEQFF.

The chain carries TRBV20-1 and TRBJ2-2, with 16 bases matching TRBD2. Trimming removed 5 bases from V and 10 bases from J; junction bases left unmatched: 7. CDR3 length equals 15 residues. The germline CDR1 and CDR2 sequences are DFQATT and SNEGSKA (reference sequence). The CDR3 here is CSAYGTSGRDKELFF. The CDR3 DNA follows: TGCAGTGCTTATGGGACTAGCGGGAGGGATAAGGAGCTGTTTTTT.

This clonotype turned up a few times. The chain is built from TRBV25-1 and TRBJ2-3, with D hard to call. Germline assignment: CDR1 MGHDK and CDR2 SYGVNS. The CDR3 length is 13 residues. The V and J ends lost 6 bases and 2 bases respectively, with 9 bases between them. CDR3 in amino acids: CASSSHTTDTQYF. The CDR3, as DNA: TGTGCCAGCAGCTCTCACACCACAGATACGCAGTATTTT.

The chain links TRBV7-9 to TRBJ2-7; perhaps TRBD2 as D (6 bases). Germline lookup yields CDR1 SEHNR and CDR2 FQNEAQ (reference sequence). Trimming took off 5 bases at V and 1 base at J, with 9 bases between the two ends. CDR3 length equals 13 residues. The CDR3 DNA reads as TGTGCCAGCAGCATGGGGGGTTCCTACGAGCAGTACTTC. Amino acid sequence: CASSMGGSYEQYF. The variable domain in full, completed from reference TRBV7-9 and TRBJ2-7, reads DTGVSQNPRHKITKRGQNVTFRCDPISEHNRLYWYRQTLGQGPEFLTYFQNEAQLEKSRLLSDRFSAERPKGSFSTLEIQRTEQGDSAMYLCASSMGGSYEQYFGPGTRLTVT.

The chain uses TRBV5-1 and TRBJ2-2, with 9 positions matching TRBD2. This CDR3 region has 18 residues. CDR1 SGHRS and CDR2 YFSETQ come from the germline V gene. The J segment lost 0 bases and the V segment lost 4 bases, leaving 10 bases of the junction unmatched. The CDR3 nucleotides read TGCGCCAGCAGCCTCGGGACTAGCCACTCCACGAACACCGGGGAGCTGTTTTTT. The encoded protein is CASSLGTSHSTNTGELFF.

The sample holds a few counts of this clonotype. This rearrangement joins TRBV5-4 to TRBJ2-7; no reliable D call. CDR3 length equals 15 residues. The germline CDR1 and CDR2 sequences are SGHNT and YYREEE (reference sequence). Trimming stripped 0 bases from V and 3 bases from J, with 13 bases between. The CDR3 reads CASSLEGNRNYEQYF. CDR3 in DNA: TGTGCCAGCAGCTTGGAAGGAAATCGAAACTACGAGCAGTACTTC.

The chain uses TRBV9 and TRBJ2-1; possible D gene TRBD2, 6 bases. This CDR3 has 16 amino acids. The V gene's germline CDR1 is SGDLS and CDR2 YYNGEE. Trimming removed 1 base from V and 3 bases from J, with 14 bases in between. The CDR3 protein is CASSVLADGIYNEQFF. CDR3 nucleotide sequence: TGTGCCAGCAGCGTATTAGCGGATGGGATCTACAATGAGCAGTTCTTC.

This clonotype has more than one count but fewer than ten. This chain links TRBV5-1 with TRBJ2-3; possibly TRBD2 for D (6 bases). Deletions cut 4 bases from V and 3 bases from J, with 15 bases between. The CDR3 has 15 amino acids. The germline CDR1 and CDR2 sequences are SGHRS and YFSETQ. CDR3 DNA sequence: TGCGCCAGCAGCGGGGTCGGGAGAGCGACAGATACGCAGTATTTT. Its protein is CASSGVGRATDTQYF.

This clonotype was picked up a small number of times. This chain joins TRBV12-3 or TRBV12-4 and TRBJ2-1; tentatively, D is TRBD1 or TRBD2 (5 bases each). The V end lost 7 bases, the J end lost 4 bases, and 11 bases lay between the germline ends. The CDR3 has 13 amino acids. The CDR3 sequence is CASTVGEYNEQFF. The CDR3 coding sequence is TGTGCCAGCACCGTGGGGGAATACAATGAGCAGTTCTTC.

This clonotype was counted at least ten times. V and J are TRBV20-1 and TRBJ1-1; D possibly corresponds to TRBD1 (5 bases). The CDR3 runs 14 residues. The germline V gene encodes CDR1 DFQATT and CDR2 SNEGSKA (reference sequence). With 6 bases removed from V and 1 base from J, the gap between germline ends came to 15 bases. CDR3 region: CSAHRGAANTEAFF. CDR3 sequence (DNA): TGCAGTGCCCACCGAGGGGCCGCGAACACTGAAGCTTTCTTT.

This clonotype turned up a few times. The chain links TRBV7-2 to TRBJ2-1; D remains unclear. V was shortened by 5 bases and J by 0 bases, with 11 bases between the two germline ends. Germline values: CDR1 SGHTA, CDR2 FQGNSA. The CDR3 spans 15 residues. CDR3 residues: CASSTLPSSYNEQFF. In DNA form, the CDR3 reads TGTGCCAGCAGCACCCTTCCCAGCTCCTACAATGAGCAGTTCTTC.

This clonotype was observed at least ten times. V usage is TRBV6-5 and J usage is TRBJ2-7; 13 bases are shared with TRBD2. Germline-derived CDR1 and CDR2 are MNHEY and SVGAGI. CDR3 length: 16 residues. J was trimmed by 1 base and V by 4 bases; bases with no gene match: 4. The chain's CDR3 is CASSSTSGRQSYEQYF. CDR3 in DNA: TGTGCCAGCAGTTCGACTAGCGGGAGGCAGTCCTACGAGCAGTACTTC.

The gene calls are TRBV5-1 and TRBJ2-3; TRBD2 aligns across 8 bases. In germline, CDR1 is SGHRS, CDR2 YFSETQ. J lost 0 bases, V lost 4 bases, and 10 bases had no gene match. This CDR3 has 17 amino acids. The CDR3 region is CASSLTTSGRSTDTQYF. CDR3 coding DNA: TGCGCCAGCAGCCTGACTACTAGCGGCCGTAGCACAGATACGCAGTATTTT.

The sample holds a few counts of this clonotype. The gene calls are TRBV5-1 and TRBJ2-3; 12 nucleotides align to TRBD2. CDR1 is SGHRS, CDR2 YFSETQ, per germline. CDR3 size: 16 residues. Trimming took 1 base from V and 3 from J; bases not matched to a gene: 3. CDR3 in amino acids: CASSLLLAGGTDTQYF. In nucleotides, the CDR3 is TGCGCCAGCAGCTTGTTACTAGCGGGAGGAACAGATACGCAGTATTTT.

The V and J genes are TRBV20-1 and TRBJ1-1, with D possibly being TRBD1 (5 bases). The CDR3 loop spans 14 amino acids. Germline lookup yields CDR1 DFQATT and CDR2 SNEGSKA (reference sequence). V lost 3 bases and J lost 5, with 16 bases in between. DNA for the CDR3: TGCAGTGCTAGCTCCGGGGCGGCGACGACTGAAGCTTTCTTT. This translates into CSASSGAATTEAFF.

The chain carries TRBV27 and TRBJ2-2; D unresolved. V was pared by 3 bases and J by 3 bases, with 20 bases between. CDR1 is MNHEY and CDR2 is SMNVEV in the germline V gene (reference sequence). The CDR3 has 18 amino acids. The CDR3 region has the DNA TGTGCCAGCAGTTTGGAATCTCCTACCCGCGGTGACACCGGGGAGCTGTTTTTT. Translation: CASSLESPTRGDTGELFF.

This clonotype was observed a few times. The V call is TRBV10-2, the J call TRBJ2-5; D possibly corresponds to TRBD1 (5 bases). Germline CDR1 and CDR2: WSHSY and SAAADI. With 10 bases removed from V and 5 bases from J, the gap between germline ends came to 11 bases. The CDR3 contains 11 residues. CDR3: CATGQGETQYF. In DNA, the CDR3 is TGCGCCACCGGGCAGGGTGAGACCCAGTACTTC.

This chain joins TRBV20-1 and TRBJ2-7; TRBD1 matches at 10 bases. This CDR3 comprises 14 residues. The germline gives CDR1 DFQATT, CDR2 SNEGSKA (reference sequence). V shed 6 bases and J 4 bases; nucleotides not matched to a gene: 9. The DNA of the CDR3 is TGCAGTGCCCCTTCCGGGACAGGGGAATACGAGCAGTACTTC. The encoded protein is CSAPSGTGEYEQYF.

The CDR3 loop reads CASSFLAGGPYEQYF. As DNA, the CDR3 is TGTGCCAGCAGTTTCCTAGCGGGAGGACCCTACGAGCAGTACTTC. The chain employs TRBV12-3 or TRBV12-4 and TRBJ2-7, with 11 positions matching TRBD2. Trimming took 3 bases from V and 2 from J; bases not matched to a gene: 3. The CDR3 consists of 15 residues.

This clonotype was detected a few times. The CDR3 is CASRRAGEGAGGTQYF. CDR3 in DNA: TGCGCCAGCAGGCGAGCGGGAGAGGGAGCCGGGGGTACGCAGTATTTT. The chain combines TRBV5-1 with TRBJ2-3, with 8 bases identical to TRBD2. There are 16 residues in the CDR3. Germline V lookup: CDR1 SGHRS, CDR2 YFSETQ. Losses at the gene ends were 5 bases for V and 8 bases for J; bases not matched to a gene: 16.

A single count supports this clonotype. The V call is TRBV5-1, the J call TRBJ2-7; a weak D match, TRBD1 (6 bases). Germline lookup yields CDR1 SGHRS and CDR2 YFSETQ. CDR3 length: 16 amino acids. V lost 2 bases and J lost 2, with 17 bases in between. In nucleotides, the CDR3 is TGCGCCAGCAGCTTTGCAGGGGTCTGCCCCCCCTACGAGCAGTACTTC. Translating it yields CASSFAGVCPPYEQYF.